The T cell receptor beta chain described here comes from a study of cytomegalovirus exposure and HLA in healthy donors. The study, taken as a whole, reports: Researchers left out some V segments, among them TRBV6-2 and TRBV6-3, as indistinguishable. Most subjects had HLA-A and HLA-B alleles reportedly predicted accurately by TCR beta sequences. Later on, an analysis tied 18,000 or so TCR beta sequences to HLA alleles at 0.05 false discovery rate.

The V end lost 4 bases, the J end lost 4 bases, and 16 bases lay between the germline ends. Germline V gives CDR1 SGHRS, CDR2 YFSETQ. This CDR3 has 15 amino acids. It was with 60 Vbeta and 13 Jbeta primers that the PCR ran. Using immunoSEQ multiplex PCR, the repertoire was profiled, and TCRdb retains in-frame clones only, with some absent. This sample carries some 160,000 clones, around four fifths of them seen once, and the ten largest clones take more than 1.2%. Note on this clone: Its antigen is not identified.

This chain connects TRBV5-1 to TRBJ2-3, with D tentatively TRBD2 (5 bases). This TCR was recovered from a male donor in good health and CMV-seronegative. The sequencing input was PBMCs. The CDR3 region is CASSMTWGVADTQYF. The CDR3 DNA reads TGCGCCAGCAGCATGACATGGGGAGTCGCAGATACGCAGTATTTT. Using reference TRBV5-1 and TRBJ2-3 for the parts outside the CDR3, the full variable domain is KAGVTQTPRYLIKTRGQQVTLSCSPISGHRSVSWYQQTPGQGLQFLFEYFSETQRNKGNFPGRFSGRQFSNSRSEMNVSTLELGDSALYLCASSMTWGVADTQYFGPGTRLTVL.